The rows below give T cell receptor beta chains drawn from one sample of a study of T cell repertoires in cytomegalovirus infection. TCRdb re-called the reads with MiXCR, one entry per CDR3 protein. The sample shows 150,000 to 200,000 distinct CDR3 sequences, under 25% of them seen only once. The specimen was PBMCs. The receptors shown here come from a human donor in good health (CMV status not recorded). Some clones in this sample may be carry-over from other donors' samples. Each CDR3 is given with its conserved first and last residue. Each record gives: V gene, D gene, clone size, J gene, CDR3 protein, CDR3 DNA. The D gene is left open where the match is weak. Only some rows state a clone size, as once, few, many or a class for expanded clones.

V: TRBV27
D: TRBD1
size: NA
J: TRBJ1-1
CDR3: CASSLQTGGNTEAFF
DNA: TGTGCCAGCAGCCTCCAGACAGGGGGCAATACTGAAGCTTTCTTT

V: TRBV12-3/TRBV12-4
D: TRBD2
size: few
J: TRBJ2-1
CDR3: CASSFGLAGSNEQFF
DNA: TGTGCCAGCAGTTTCGGGCTAGCGGGAAGCAATGAGCAGTTCTTC

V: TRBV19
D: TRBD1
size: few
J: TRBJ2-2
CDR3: CASTAGTGMTGELFF
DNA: TGTGCCAGTACAGCCGGGACAGGCATGACCGGGGAGCTGTTTTTT

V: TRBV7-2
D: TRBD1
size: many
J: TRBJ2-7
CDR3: CASSFATGGVFEQYF
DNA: TGTGCCAGCAGTTTCGCGACAGGGGGCGTCTTCGAGCAGTACTTC

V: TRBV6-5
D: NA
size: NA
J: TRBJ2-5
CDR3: CASSPFPSPRPQETQYF
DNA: TGTGCCAGCAGTCCCTTTCCTTCTCCTAGGCCTCAAGAGACCCAGTACTTC

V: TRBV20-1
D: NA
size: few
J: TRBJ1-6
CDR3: CSASSDSAANSPLHF
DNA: TGCAGTGCTAGTTCGGACAGTGCGGCGAATTCACCCCTCCACTTT

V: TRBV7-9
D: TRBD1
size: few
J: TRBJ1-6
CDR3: CASSYRQGSSAYNSPLHF
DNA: TGTGCCAGCAGCTACCGACAGGGTAGCTCGGCCTATAATTCACCCCTCCACTTT

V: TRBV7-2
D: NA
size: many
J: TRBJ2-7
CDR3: CASSLFQAYEQYF
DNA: TGTGCCAGCAGCTTGTTCCAAGCCTACGAGCAGTACTTC

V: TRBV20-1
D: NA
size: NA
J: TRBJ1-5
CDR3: CSARGVANQPQHF
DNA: TGCAGTGCTAGAGGGGTCGCTAATCAGCCCCAGCATTTT

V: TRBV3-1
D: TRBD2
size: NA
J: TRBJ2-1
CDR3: CASSQAISGGNNEQFF
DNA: TGTGCCAGCAGCCAAGCCATTAGCGGGGGGAACAATGAGCAGTTCTTC

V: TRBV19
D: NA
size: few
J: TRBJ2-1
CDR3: CASSSTAGDQFF
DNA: TGTGCCAGTAGTTCTACCGCAGGGGACCAGTTCTTC

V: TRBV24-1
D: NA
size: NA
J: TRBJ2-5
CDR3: CATSDRGARETQYF
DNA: TGTGCCACCAGTGATCGGGGGGCGCGAGAGACCCAGTACTTC

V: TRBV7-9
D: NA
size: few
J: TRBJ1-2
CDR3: CASSRRPEFYGYTF
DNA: TGTGCCAGCAGCCGGCGACCGGAGTTCTATGGCTACACCTTC

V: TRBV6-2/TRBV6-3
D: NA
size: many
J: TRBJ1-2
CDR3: CASSYSPRQATYGYTF
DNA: TGTGCCAGCAGTTACAGCCCACGACAGGCTACCTATGGCTACACCTTC

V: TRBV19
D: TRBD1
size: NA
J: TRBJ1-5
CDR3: CASSTEGDRNNQPQHF
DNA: TGTGCCAGTAGTACGGAGGGGGACAGGAATAATCAGCCCCAGCATTTT

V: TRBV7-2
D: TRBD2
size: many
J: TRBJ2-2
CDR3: CASSLALADYTGELFF
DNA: TGTGCCAGCAGCTTAGCACTAGCGGACTACACCGGGGAGCTGTTTTTT

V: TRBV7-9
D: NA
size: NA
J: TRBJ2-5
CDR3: CASSFTVETQYF
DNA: TGTGCCAGCAGCTTCACCGTGGAGACCCAGTACTTC

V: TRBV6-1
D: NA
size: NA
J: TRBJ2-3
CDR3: CASSRGTPTDTQYF
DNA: TGTGCCAGCAGTCGGGGGACACCCACAGATACGCAGTATTTT

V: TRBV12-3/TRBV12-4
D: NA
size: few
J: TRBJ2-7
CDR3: CGAPRESYEQYF
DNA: TGTGGGGCTCCGAGGGAGTCCTACGAGCAGTACTTC

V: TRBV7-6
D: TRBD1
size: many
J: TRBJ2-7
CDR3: CASSSTPGQDYEQYF
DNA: TGTGCCAGCAGCTCCACGCCGGGACAGGACTACGAGCAGTACTTC

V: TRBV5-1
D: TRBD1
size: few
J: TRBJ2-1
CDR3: CASSSTGDNEQFF
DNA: TGCGCCAGCAGCAGTACAGGGGACAATGAGCAGTTCTTC

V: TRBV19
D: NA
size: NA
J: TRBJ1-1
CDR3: CASSIHGGRGRTEAFF
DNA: TGTGCCAGTAGTATTCATGGCGGAAGGGGGAGAACTGAAGCTTTCTTT

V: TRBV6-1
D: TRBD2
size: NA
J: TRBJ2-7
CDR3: CASSGTSGGSPYEQYF
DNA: TGTGCCAGCAGTGGGACTAGCGGGGGGTCCCCCTACGAGCAGTACTTC

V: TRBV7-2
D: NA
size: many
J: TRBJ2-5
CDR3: CASSPRRSEETQYF
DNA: TGTGCCAGCAGCCCCCGGCGGTCAGAAGAGACCCAGTACTTC

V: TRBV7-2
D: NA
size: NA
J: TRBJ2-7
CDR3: CASSRSGYYEQYF
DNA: TGTGCCAGCAGCAGGTCAGGGTACTACGAGCAGTACTTC

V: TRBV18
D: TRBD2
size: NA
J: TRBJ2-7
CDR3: CASSPPGAGAVYEQYF
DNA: TGTGCCAGCTCACCACCGGGAGCGGGGGCGGTCTACGAGCAGTACTTC

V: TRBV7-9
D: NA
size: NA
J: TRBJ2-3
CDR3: CASSSSQGDTQYF
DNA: TGTGCCAGCAGCTCAAGCCAGGGAGATACGCAGTATTTT

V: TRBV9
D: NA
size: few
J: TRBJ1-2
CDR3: CASSPLSGQANYGYTF
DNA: TGTGCCAGCAGCCCTCTCTCAGGGCAGGCTAACTATGGCTACACCTTC

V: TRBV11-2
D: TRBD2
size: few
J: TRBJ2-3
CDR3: CASRSGSVTDTQYF
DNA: TGTGCCAGCAGGAGCGGGAGTGTCACAGATACGCAGTATTTT

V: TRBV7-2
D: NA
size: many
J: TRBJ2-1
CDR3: CASSSSRGGTHNEQFF
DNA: TGTGCCAGCAGCTCAAGCAGGGGGGGTACCCACAATGAGCAGTTCTTC

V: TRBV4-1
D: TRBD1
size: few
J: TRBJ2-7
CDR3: CASSHSATGEAYEQYF
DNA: TGCGCCAGCAGCCACTCAGCGACAGGGGAGGCCTACGAGCAGTACTTC

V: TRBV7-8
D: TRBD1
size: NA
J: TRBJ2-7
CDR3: CATGSGTAVSEQYF
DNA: TGTGCCACCGGGTCGGGGACAGCAGTGTCCGAGCAGTACTTC

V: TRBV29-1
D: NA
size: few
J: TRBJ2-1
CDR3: CSVAGRVNEQFF
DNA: TGCAGCGTTGCGGGCCGGGTGAATGAGCAGTTCTTC

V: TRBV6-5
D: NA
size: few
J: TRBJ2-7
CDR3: CASSLGGRPAYEQYF
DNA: TGTGCCAGCAGTCTGGGGGGCCGCCCCGCCTACGAGCAGTACTTC

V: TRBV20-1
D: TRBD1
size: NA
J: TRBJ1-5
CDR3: CSARPDRVDSWSNQPQHF
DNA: TGCAGTGCTAGACCGGACAGGGTGGACTCCTGGTCAAATCAGCCCCAGCATTTT

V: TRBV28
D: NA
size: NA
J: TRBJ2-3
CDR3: CASSTPVERPTDTQYF
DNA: TGTGCCAGCAGTACCCCAGTTGAGCGGCCCACAGATACGCAGTATTTT

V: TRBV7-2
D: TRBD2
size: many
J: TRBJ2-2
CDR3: CASSSFGLVSTGELFF
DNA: TGTGCCAGCAGCTCATTCGGACTAGTCTCCACCGGGGAGCTGTTTTTT

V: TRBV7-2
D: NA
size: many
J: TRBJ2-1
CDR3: CASSLGQEQFF
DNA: TGTGCCAGCAGTCTTGGACAGGAGCAGTTCTTC

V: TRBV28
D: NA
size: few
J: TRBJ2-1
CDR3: CASSVGTGQFF
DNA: TGTGCCAGCAGTGTAGGGACGGGGCAGTTCTTC

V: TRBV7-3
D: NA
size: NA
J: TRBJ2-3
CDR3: CASGREVSDTQYF
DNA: TGTGCCAGCGGTCGGGAAGTATCCGATACGCAGTATTTT

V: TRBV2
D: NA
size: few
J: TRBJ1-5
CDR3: CASSEYSAGKGQPQHF
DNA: TGTGCCAGCAGTGAATACTCGGCAGGGAAAGGTCAGCCCCAGCATTTT

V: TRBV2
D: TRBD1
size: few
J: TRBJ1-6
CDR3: CASSEWQGAFTYNSPLHF
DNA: TGTGCCAGCAGTGAATGGCAGGGGGCATTCACCTATAATTCACCCCTCCACTTT

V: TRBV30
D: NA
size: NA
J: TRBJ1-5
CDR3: CAWSKDSNQPQHF
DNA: TGTGCCTGGAGCAAGGACAGTAATCAGCCCCAGCATTTT

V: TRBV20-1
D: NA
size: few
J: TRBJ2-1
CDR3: CSASPRAGNEQFF
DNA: TGCAGTGCTAGCCCGAGAGCCGGGAATGAGCAGTTCTTC

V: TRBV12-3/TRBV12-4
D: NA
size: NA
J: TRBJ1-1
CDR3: CASSPQGQGTEAFF
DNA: TGTGCCAGCAGTCCTCAGGGGCAGGGCACTGAAGCTTTCTTT

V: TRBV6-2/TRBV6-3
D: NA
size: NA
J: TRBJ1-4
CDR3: CASSWGEKLFF
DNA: TGTGCCAGCAGTTGGGGTGAAAAACTGTTTTTT

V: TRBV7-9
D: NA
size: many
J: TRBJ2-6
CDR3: CASSLYMAPSDSGANVLTF
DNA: TGTGCCAGCAGCTTATATATGGCTCCCTCGGACTCTGGGGCCAACGTCCTGACTTTC

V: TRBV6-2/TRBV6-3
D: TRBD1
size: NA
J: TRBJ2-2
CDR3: CASRRTGGPGELFF
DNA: TGTGCCAGCAGACGGACAGGGGGCCCCGGGGAGCTGTTTTTT

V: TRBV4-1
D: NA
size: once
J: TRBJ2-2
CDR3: CASSRGNGELFF
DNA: TGCGCCAGCAGCCGAGGGAACGGGGAGCTGTTTTTT

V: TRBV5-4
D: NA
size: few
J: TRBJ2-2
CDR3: CASSFAGRSTGELFF
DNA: TGTGCCAGCAGCTTCGCCGGGCGGAGCACCGGGGAGCTGTTTTTT

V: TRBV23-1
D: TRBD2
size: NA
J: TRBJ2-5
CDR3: CASSQLERGYEETQYF
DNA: TGCGCCAGCAGTCAACTGGAGCGGGGATACGAAGAGACCCAGTACTTC

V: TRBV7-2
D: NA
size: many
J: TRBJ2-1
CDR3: CASSSQPYNEQFF
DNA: TGTGCCAGCAGCTCCCAGCCGTACAATGAGCAGTTCTTC

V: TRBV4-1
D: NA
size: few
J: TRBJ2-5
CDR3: CASSQTKQGETQYF
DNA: TGCGCCAGCAGCCAAACTAAACAGGGTGAGACCCAGTACTTC

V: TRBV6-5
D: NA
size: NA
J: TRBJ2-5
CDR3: CASRLSRAQETQYF
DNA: TGTGCCAGCAGATTGTCTAGAGCCCAAGAGACCCAGTACTTC

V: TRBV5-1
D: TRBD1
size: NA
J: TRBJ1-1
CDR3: CASRTGGSEAFF
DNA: TGCGCCAGCAGGACAGGGGGCTCTGAAGCTTTCTTT

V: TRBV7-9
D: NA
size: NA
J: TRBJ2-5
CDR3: CAISPGGETQYF
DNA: TGTGCCATCAGTCCAGGAGGGGAGACCCAGTACTTC

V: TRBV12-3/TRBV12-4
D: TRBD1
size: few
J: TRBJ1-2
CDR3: CASSLLGQANYGYTF
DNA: TGTGCCAGCAGTTTACTAGGACAGGCTAACTATGGCTACACCTTC

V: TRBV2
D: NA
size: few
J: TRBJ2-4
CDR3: CASSPRGGENIQYF
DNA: TGTGCCAGCAGCCCGAGGGGCGGGGAAAACATTCAGTACTTC

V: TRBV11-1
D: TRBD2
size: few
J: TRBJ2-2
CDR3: CASSERTSSTGELFF
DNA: TGTGCCAGCAGCGAACGGACTAGCTCGACCGGGGAGCTGTTTTTT

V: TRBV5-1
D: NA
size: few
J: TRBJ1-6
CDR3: CASSLDRNSPLHF
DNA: TGCGCCAGCAGCTTAGACAGGAATTCACCCCTCCACTTT